Below are 16 T cell receptor beta chains sequenced from a single sample in a study of blood T cell repertoires in COVID-19. Using immunoSEQ multiplex PCR, the repertoire was profiled, and TCRdb retains in-frame clones only, with some absent. The data show 50,000 or so clones, roughly 83% seen once. Sequencing was carried out using peripheral blood. These receptors were collected from an older woman with acute or convalescent COVID-19.

This chain joins TRBV28 and TRBJ2-3, with 10 bases fitting TRBD2. V gave up 2 bases and J gave up 2 bases; unmatched junction bases: 7. Germline lookup yields CDR1 MDHEN and CDR2 SYDVKM. The CDR3 covers 17 residues. CDR3 region: CASSLRLAGDLTDTQYF. The CDR3 DNA sequence: TGTGCCAGCAGTTTAAGGCTAGCGGGGGACCTCACAGATACGCAGTATTTT.

The chain uses TRBV30 and TRBJ2-7; 9 bases agree with TRBD1. The J segment lost 1 base and the V segment lost 2 bases, leaving 6 bases of the junction unmatched. The CDR3 loop spans 15 amino acids. CDR1 is GTSNPN and CDR2 is SVGIG in the germline V gene (reference sequence). CDR3 residues: CAWSRPGTGSYEQYF. As DNA, the CDR3 is TGTGCCTGGAGTCGCCCCGGGACAGGGTCCTACGAGCAGTACTTC.

This rearrangement joins TRBV9 to TRBJ1-1; no firm D call. The CDR3 contains 13 residues. Germline lookup yields CDR1 SGDLS and CDR2 YYNGEE. Trimming took 2 bases from V and 0 from J, leaving 5 bases between them. The CDR3 DNA reads TGTGCCAGCAGCGTGGCCTTGAACACTGAAGCTTTCTTT. This gives the protein CASSVALNTEAFF.

CDR3 residues: CASSQLTDSGNTIYF. CDR3 nucleotide sequence: TGTGCCAGCAGCCAATTGACAGACTCTGGAAACACCATATATTTT. This chain joins TRBV16 and TRBJ1-3, with TRBD1 as a possible D gene (5 bases). There are 15 residues in the CDR3. V was cut by 1 base and J by 0 bases, with 7 bases left in between. CDR1 KGHSY and CDR2 FQNENV come from the germline V gene.

J is TRBJ2-5 and V is TRBV5-6, with TRBD1 matching 9 bases. The CDR3 consists of 14 residues. Germline values: CDR1 SGHDT, CDR2 YYEEEE. J was trimmed by 4 bases and V by 8 bases; bases with no gene match: 9. The chain's CDR3 is CASSRQGERETQYF. CDR3 DNA: TGTGCCAGTTCCAGACAGGGGGAGAGAGAGACCCAGTACTTC.

The chain carries TRBV27 and TRBJ1-2; tentative D call: TRBD1 (5 bases). This CDR3 has 13 amino acids. The germline gives CDR1 MNHEY, CDR2 SMNVEV (reference sequence). V gave up 2 bases and J gave up 8 bases, with 12 bases separating them. The CDR3 spells CASSLGGTGGYTF. DNA of the CDR3: TGTGCCAGCAGTTTAGGAGGGACTGGGGGCTACACCTTC.

This chain connects TRBV18 to TRBJ2-3; 10 positions match TRBD2. The CDR3 has 16 residues. The ends lost 5 bases at V and 1 base at J; junction bases unmatched: 6. The germline CDR1 and CDR2 sequences are KGHSH and LQKENI. The CDR3 DNA reads TGTGCCAGCTCATCAACAAGCGGGGGGGGCACAGATACGCAGTATTTT. This translates into CASSSTSGGGTDTQYF.

The rearrangement joins TRBV3-1 (or the pseudogene TRBV3-2) to TRBJ2-1, with D possibly matching TRBD1 (5 bases). V was cut by 0 bases and J by 5 bases, with 5 bases left in between. CDR3 length equals 13 residues. Germline V lookup: CDR1 LGHDT, CDR2 YNNKEL (reference sequence). In DNA form, the CDR3 reads TGTGCCAGCAGCCAAGACAGGGACAATGAGCAGTTCTTC. This sequence encodes CASSQDRDNEQFF.

The chain joins TRBV2 to TRBJ2-1; 14 bases are shared with TRBD2. V was clipped by 9 bases and J by 4 bases; unmatched bases: 2. Looked up from germline, CDR1 is SNHLY and CDR2 is FYNNEI. CDR3 length: 14 amino acids. The CDR3 is CARGLAGVYNEQFF. The CDR3 region has the DNA TGTGCCAGGGGACTAGCGGGAGTATACAATGAGCAGTTCTTC.

The gene calls are TRBV10-2 and TRBJ1-5; a weak D match, TRBD1 (5 bases). The CDR3 has 13 residues. Germline CDR1 WSHSY, CDR2 SAAADI. Between the trimmed V and J ends, which lost 4 bases and 6 bases, there was a span of 10 bases. CDR3 sequence (DNA): TGCGCCAGCAGTGGGGGGGTAGGTCAGCCCCAGCATTTT. Translation: CASSGGVGQPQHF.

V is TRBV7-2 and J is TRBJ1-6, with 8 bases aligning to TRBD1. V dropped 4 bases and J dropped 6; count of bases not matched to a gene: 5. The V gene's germline CDR1 is SGHTA and CDR2 FQGNSA. The CDR3 has 15 amino acids. The CDR3 loop reads CASSSRTGTNSPLHF. The DNA for the CDR3 is TGTGCCAGCAGCTCGAGGACAGGGACTAATTCACCCCTCCACTTT.

Remarks on this clone: A read error may account for a junction end that differs from germline. V is TRBV7-9 and J is TRBJ2-5; the match to TRBD2 covers 11 bases. This CDR3 has 15 amino acids. Germline V gene lookup returns CDR1 SEHNR and CDR2 FQNEAQ (reference sequence). The CDR3 sequence: CASSLAGGNQETQYF. The CDR3 DNA follows: TGTGCCAGCAGCCTAGCGGGGGGAAACCAAGAGACCCAGTACTTC.

Concerning this clone itself: Other DNA sequences of this sample code for an identical CDR3. This chain connects TRBV15 to TRBJ1-1; D might be TRBD1 (5 bases). Deletions cut 0 bases from V and 1 base from J, with 9 bases between. The CDR3 consists of 15 residues. The germline gives CDR1 LNHNV, CDR2 YYDKDF (reference sequence). The CDR3 DNA reads TGTGCCACCAGCAGAGAGAAAGGGGCGAACACTGAAGCTTTCTTT. It encodes CATSREKGANTEAFF.

The chain uses TRBV25-1 and TRBJ1-3, with TRBD1 matching 7 bases. Per germline, CDR1 MGHDK and CDR2 SYGVNS. CDR3 length equals 14 residues. Losses at the gene ends were 8 bases for V and 1 base for J; bases not matched to a gene: 5. The CDR3, as DNA: TGTGCCAGCTGCCCGGGACAGTCTGGAAACACCATATATTTT. Translation: CASCPGQSGNTIYF.

The chain employs TRBV5-8 and TRBJ2-1; D possibly corresponds to TRBD2 (7 bases). The CDR3 has 15 amino acids. From germline, CDR1 is SGHTS and CDR2 YDEGEE. The ends were cut back, 4 bases at V and 3 bases at J, with 14 bases in the middle. The CDR3 nucleotides read TGTGCCAGCAGCCTGGGCGGGGGCTACTACAATGAGCAGTTCTTC. Residues: CASSLGGGYYNEQFF.

This chain uses TRBV7-9 with TRBJ2-2; D gene uncertain. The germline gives CDR1 SEHNR, CDR2 FQNEAQ (reference sequence). The CDR3 is 15 amino acids. V lost 1 base to trimming and J lost 0 bases, with 6 bases between them. Here the CDR3 reads CASSLDRTNTGELFF. The CDR3, as DNA: TGTGCCAGCAGCTTAGACAGAACGAACACCGGGGAGCTGTTTTTT.